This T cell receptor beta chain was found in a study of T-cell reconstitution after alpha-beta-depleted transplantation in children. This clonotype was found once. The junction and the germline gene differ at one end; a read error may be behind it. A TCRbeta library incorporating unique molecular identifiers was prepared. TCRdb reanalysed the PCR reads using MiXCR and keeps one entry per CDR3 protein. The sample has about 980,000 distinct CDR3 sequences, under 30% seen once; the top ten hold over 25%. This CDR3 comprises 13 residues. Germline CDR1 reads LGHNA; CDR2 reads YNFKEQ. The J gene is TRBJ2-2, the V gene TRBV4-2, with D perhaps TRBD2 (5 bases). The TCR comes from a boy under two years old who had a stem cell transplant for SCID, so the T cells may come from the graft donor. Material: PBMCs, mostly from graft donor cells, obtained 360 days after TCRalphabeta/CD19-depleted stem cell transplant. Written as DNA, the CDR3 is TGTGCCAGCCGCCACACTAGCACCGGGGAGCTGTTTTTT. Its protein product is CASRHTSTGELFF.